This T cell receptor (beta chain) was captured by sequencing in a study of vaccination effects on CD4 cells after COVID-19. Libraries were prepared by immunoSEQ multiplex PCR; TCRdb keeps only in-frame clonotypes and omits some of them. The table records roughly 70,000 clones, 70% to 75% of them present only once. As for this clone: Its specificity is not known.

The CDR3 sequence is 16 residues long. Germline values: CDR1 SGHTA, CDR2 FQGNSA. The V and J ends lost 5 bases and 10 bases, in that order; junction bases with no gene match: 16. Using viral peptide pools, the ViraFEST assay grew out antigen-specific CD4+ T cells prior to sequencing. Cultured cells yielded isolated CD4+ T cells after less than 11 days. Each participant received a vaccine that was either BNT162b2 or mRNA-1273, given as two doses. The clonotype originates from a human donor who received a COVID-19 vaccine. This chain links TRBV7-2 with TRBJ2-1; 8 bases map to TRBD2. The starting material was CD4+ T cells from PBMCs cultured with HCoV-229E spike peptides, obtained after COVID-19 vaccination. This CDR3 is CASSPPFLAGLREQFF. As DNA, the CDR3 is TGTGCCAGCAGCCCTCCTTTCCTAGCGGGCCTTCGGGAGCAGTTCTTC.